The T cell receptor (beta chain) under discussion was sequenced for a study of T cells expressing NK-cell markers. Researchers built TCR beta cDNA using 5'RACE template switching with UMIs. TCRdb reprocessed the 5' RACE reads, with one entry per CDR3 protein and no DNA. This sample's table reports about 380,000 distinct CDR3 sequences. As for this clonotype: Antigen: not known.

Study-level findings and limits: One observes that, in a handful of donors, these clonotypes were also the leading ones within the CD3+CD56-NKG2C+ fraction.

This clonotype was sampled from a man aged 18-70 years in good health. The sequencing sample was made of blood T cells: a sorted CD56 or NKG2C T cell subset, CD4+ or CD8+ T cells, or bulk PBMC T cells (not recorded which).

The CDR3 spells CASSVRAGTGSETQYF. The V and J genes are TRBV7-8 and TRBJ2-5; the TRBD1 assignment by TCRdb is unverifiable without DNA. In germline, CDR1 is SGHVS, CDR2 FQNEAQ. The CDR3 has 16 amino acids. Full variable domain (outside the CDR3, taken from reference TRBV7-8 and TRBJ2-5): GAGVSQSPRYKVAKRGQDVALRCDPISGHVSLFWYQQALGQGPEFLTYFQNEAQLDKSGLPSDRFFAERPEGSVSTLKIQRTQQEDSAVYLCASSVRAGTGSETQYFGPGTRLLVL.